Included here is one TCR beta chain sequence, with context. The antigen is undetermined. Looked up from germline, CDR1 is DFQATT and CDR2 is SNEGSKA (reference sequence). The CDR3 has 13 residues. V lost 7 bases and J 7 bases, leaving 16 bases between the germline ends. This entry belongs to a study of blood T cells in healthy people across ages. Study results and caveats: In the absence of known donor CMV status, changes in expanded clonotypes were possibly confounded. Estimates of diversity drawn from one million T cells were considered underestimates.

For the second PCR, which ran for roughly 6 to 12 cycles, a sample-barcoded 5' primer and a J-beta primer mix were used. Each cDNA molecule, via a template-switch adaptor with 12 random nucleotides, was tagged. Every sample produced at least 2.5 million CDR3-containing paired-end reads. A single record per CDR3 protein comes from TCRdb applying MiXCR to the 5' RACE reads. The sample lists roughly 1.6 million distinct CDR3 sequences, almost 35% occurring once. Sequencing was performed on blood. This clonotype was obtained from a woman under 40 in good health. The chain employs TRBV20-1 and TRBJ1-4; D might be TRBD1 (5 bases). The CDR3 DNA reads TGCAGTGTTGAGATGGGGGGTTCTGAAAAACTGTTTTTT. Encoded protein: CSVEMGGSEKLFF.